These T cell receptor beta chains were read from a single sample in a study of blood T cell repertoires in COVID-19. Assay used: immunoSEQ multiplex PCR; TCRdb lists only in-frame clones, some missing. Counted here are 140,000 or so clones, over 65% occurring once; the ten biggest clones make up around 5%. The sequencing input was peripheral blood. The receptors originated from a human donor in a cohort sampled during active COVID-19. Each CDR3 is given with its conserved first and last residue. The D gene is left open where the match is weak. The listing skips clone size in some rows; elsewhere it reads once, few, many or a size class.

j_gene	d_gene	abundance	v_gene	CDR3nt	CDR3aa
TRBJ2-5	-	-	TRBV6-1	TGTGCCAGCAGTGAAGGCGGGTACAGAGAGACCCAGTACTTC	CASSEGGYRETQYF
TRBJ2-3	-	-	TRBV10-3	TGTGCCATCAGTGAGAGTCAGGATACGCAGTATTTT	CAISESQDTQYF
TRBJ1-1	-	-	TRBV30	TGTGCCTGGAGTGGACAGTTGAACACTGAAGCTTTCTTT	CAWSGQLNTEAFF
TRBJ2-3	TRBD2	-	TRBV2	TGTGCCAGCAGCCCGGGGACTAGCGGGGGGGCAGATACGCAGTATTTT	CASSPGTSGGADTQYF
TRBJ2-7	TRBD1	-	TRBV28	TGTGCCAGCAGCGGGACGGGACAGATTTCCTACGAGCAGTACTTC	CASSGTGQISYEQYF
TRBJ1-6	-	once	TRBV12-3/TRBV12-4	TGTGCCAGCAGTAGCCTTACTAATTCACCCCTCCACTTT	CASSSLTNSPLHF
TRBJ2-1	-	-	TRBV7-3	TGTGCCAGCAGCCTCACAGGGAGCTCCTACAATGAGCAGTTCTTC	CASSLTGSSYNEQFF
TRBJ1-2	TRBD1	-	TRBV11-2	TGTGCCAGCAGCCCCGACAGGGTAGTCAACTATGGCTACACCTTC	CASSPDRVVNYGYTF
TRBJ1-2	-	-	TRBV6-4	TGTGCCAGCAGTGACCCGTTGGGAGGGGGATATGGCTACACCTTC	CASSDPLGGGYGYTF
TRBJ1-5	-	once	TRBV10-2	TGCGCCAGCAGTGATAGGGACTTAGGGCAGCCCCAGCATTTT	CASSDRDLGQPQHF
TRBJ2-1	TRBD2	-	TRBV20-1	TGCAGTGCTAGTTTAGGTCTAGCGGACAATGAGCAGTTCTTC	CSASLGLADNEQFF
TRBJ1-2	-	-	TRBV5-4	TGTGCCAGCAGCATCCTCCTCGTCGTCGGCTACACCTTC	CASSILLVVGYTF
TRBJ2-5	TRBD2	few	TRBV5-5	TGTGCCAGCAGCTGGGAGGGGTTGGGGACCCAGTACTTC	CASSWEGLGTQYF
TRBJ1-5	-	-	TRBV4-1	TGCGCCAGCAGCCAGGACTTCAATCAGCCCCAGCATTTT	CASSQDFNQPQHF
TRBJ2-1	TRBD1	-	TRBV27	TGTGCCAGCTTGCTTGCGGCAGGGGGCAACAATGAGCAGTTCTTC	CASLLAAGGNNEQFF
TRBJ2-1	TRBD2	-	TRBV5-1	TGCGCCAGCAGCTTGGCACTAGCGGGTCCCTCCAATGAGCAGTTCTTC	CASSLALAGPSNEQFF
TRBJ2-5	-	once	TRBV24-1	TGTGCCACCAGTGATAATTATAGAATAGGGAGTGGAGGAAAGGAGACCCAGTACTTC	CATSDNYRIGSGGKETQYF
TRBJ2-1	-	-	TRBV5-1	TGCGCCAGCAGCCGCGGGGGCCCGGGCAATGAGCAGTTCTTC	CASSRGGPGNEQFF
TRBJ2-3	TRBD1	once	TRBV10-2	TGCGCCAGATCAGGGGGCTTGGCAGATACGCAGTATTTT	CARSGGLADTQYF
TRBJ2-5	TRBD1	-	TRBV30	TGTGCCTGGAGTATCGGTGGGACAGGGGGCGGCGAGACCCAGTACTTC	CAWSIGGTGGGETQYF
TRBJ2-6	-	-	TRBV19	TGTGCCAGTAGTAGCGAGACTGGGGCCAACGTCCTGACTTTC	CASSSETGANVLTF
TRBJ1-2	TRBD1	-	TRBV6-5	TGTGCCAGCTGCATGACAGGGGGCATCTATGGCTACACCTTC	CASCMTGGIYGYTF
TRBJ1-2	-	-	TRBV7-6	TGTGCCAGCAGCTCACTGGGGGGCTATGGCTACACCTTC	CASSSLGGYGYTF
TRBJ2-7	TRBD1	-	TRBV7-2	TGTGCCAGCAGCACAGGCCCGGGACAGACCCACGAGCAGTACTTC	CASSTGPGQTHEQYF
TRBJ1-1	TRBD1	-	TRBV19	TGTGCCAGTAGGACCGGGACAGGGGGGAACACTGAAGCTTTCTTT	CASRTGTGGNTEAFF
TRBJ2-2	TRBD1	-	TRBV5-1	TGCGCCAGCACCTTTGGGACAGGGAACACCGGGGAGCTGTTTTTT	CASTFGTGNTGELFF